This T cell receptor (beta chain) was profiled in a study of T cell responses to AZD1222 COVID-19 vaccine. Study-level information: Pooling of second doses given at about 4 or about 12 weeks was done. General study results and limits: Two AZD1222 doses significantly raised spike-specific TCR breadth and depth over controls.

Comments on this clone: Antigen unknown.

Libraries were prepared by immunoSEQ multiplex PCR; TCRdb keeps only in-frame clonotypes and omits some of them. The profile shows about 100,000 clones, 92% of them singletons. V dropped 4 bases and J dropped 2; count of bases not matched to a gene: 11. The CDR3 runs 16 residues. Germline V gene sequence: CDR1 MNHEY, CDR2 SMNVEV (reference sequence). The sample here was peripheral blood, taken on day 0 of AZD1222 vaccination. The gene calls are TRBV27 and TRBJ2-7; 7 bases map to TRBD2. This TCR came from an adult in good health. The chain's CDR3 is CASSSSPGTTPYEQYF. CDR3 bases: TGTGCCAGCAGTTCCTCCCCCGGGACTACACCCTACGAGCAGTACTTC.